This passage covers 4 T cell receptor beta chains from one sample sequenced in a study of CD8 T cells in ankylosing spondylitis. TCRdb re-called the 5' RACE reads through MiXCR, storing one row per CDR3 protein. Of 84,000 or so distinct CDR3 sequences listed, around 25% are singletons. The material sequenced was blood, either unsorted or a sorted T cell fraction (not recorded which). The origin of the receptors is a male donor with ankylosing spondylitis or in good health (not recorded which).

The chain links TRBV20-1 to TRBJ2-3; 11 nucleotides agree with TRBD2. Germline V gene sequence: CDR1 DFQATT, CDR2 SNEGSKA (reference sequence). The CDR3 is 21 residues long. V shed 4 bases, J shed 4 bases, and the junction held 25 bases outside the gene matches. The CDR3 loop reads CSATTGRLAGSWGKGADTQYF. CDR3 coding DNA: TGCAGTGCTACAACGGGGCGACTAGCGGGGTCTTGGGGGAAAGGCGCAGATACGCAGTATTTT.

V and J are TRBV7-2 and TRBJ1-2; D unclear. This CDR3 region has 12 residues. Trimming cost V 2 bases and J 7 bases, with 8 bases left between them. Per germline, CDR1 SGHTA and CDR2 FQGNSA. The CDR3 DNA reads TGTGCCAGCAGCTTATACTACGGTGGCTACACCTTC. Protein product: CASSLYYGGYTF.

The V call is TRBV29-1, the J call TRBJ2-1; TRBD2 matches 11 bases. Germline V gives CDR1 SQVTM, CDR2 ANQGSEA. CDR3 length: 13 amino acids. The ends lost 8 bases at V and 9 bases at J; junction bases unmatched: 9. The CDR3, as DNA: TGCAGCATTAGCCTGACTAGCGGGACTGAGCAGTTCTTC. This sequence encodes CSISLTSGTEQFF.

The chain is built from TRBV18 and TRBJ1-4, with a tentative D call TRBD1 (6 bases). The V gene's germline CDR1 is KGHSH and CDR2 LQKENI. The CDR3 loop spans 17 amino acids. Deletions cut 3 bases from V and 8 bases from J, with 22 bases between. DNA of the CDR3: TGTGCCAGCTCACCGCCGACAGGACAGCGCGGGGCCGAAAAACTGTTTTTT. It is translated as CASSPPTGQRGAEKLFF.